The clone carrying this T cell receptor beta chain was picked up many times. Antigen unknown. This specimen comes from a study of T cells after yellow fever vaccination. Study as a whole: Low-cell-number fractions were prepared with SMART-Seq v4 Ultra Low Input. General study points: Within FACS-sorted repertoires, abundant clonotypes contaminating from the bulk population could be present. Once the booster was given, most primary-vaccination clones reappeared, at about 96% for CD4 and roughly 91% for CD8. Though weaker, the secondary response peaked faster, on day 5 versus 15.

TCRdb used MiXCR to reprocess the 5' RACE reads, holding one entry per CDR3 protein. The sample contains under 350,000 distinct CDR3 sequences, roughly 4.3% of which appear only once. J lost 6 bases, V lost 2 bases, and 1 base had no gene match. Germline-derived CDR1 and CDR2 are SGHRS and YFSETQ. The CDR3 is 13 residues long. The V gene is TRBV5-1, the J gene TRBJ2-2, with 7 bases lining up with TRBD1. The sequence was obtained from a man in his late teens or twenties who received the YFV17D yellow fever vaccine. The sequences come from PBMCs, collected 5 days after the yellow fever booster vaccination. The CDR3 loop is CASSLRGPGELFF. CDR3 DNA: TGCGCCAGCAGCTTAAGGGGGCCCGGGGAGCTGTTTTTT.